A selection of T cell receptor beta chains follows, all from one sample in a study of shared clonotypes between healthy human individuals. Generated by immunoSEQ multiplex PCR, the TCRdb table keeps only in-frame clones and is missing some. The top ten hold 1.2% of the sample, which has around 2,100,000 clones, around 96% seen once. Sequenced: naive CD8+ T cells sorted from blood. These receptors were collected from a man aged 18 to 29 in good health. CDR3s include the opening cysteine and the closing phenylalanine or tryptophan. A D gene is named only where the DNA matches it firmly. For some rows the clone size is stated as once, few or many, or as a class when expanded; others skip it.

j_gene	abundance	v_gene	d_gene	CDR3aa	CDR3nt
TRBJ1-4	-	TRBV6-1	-	CASSEPPWEKLFF	TGTGCCAGCAGTGAACCTCCCTGGGAAAAACTGTTTTTT
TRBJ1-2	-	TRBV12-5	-	CASGSSPYPGLDYGYTF	TGTGCTAGTGGTTCCTCTCCTTACCCAGGGTTGGACTATGGCTACACCTTC
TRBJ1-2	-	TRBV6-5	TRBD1	CASSYRGQLYGYTF	TGTGCCAGCAGTTACCGGGGACAGTTATATGGCTACACCTTC
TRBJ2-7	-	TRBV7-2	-	CASSFHRTYEQYF	TGTGCCAGCAGCTTCCACAGGACCTACGAGCAGTACTTC
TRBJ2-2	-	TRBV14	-	CASSQDPRGSTGELFF	TGTGCCAGCAGCCAAGATCCTCGAGGGAGCACCGGGGAGCTGTTTTTT
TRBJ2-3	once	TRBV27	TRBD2	CASSSLAGGQDTQYF	TGTGCCAGCAGCTCTTTAGCGGGAGGGCAAGATACGCAGTATTTT
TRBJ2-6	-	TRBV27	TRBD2	CANGGLAGAGANVLTF	TGTGCCAACGGAGGACTAGCGGGAGCTGGGGCCAACGTCCTGACTTTC
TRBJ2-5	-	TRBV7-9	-	CASSWGQETQYF	TGTGCCAGCAGCTGGGGACAAGAGACCCAGTACTTC
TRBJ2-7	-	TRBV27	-	CASGTDSYEQYF	TGTGCCAGCGGTACAGACTCCTACGAGCAGTACTTC
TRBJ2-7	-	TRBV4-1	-	CASSLPSYEQYF	TGCGCCAGCAGCCTACCTTCTTACGAGCAGTACTTC
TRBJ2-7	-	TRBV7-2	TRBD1	CASSAPGQGDYEQYF	TGTGCCAGCAGCGCTCCGGGACAGGGGGACTACGAGCAGTACTTC
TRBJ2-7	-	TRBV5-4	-	CASSLASGTAPYEQYF	TGTGCCAGCAGCTTGGCCTCCGGGACGGCCCCCTACGAGCAGTACTTC
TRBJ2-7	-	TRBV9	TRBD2	CASSVGGGTRYEQYF	TGTGCCAGCAGCGTAGGGGGAGGGACGCGGTACGAGCAGTACTTC
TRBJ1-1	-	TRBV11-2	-	CASTPGLGAFF	TGTGCCAGCACCCCGGGCCTGGGGGCTTTCTTT
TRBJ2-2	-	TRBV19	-	CASSPLGGLSGELFF	TGTGCCAGTAGTCCCCTTGGGGGGCTATCTGGGGAGCTGTTTTTT
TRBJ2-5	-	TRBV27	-	CASSLDGMETQYF	TGTGCCAGCAGTTTAGACGGTATGGAAACCCAGTACTTC
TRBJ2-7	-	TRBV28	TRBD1	CASSPNGQGAPNYEQYF	TGTGCCAGCAGCCCAAACGGACAGGGGGCTCCGAACTACGAGCAGTACTTC
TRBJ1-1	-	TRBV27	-	CASSLSGGNTEAFF	TGTGCCAGCAGTTTATCTGGGGGGAACACTGAAGCTTTCTTT
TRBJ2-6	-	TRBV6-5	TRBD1	CASSYSQGAGANVLTF	TGTGCCAGCAGTTACTCACAGGGGGCCGGGGCCAACGTCCTGACTTTC
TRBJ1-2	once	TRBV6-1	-	CASSEAAAYYGYTF	TGTGCCAGCAGTGAAGCGGCGGCATACTATGGCTACACCTTC
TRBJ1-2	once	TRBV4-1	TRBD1	CASSQVQGAVGYTF	TGCGCCAGCAGCCAAGTTCAGGGGGCGGTTGGCTACACCTTC
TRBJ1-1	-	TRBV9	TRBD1	CASSEGGEGVEAFF	TGTGCCAGCAGCGAAGGGGGCGAGGGGGTTGAAGCTTTCTTT
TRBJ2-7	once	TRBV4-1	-	CASSQGAASSYEQYF	TGCGCCAGCAGCCAAGGAGCGGCTAGCTCCTACGAGCAGTACTTC
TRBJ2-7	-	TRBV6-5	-	CASQQSGPYYEQYF	TGTGCCAGCCAACAAAGTGGTCCCTACTACGAGCAGTACTTC
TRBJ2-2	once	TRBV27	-	CASSSPNRRGELFF	TGTGCCAGCAGTTCCCCTAACCGAAGGGGGGAGCTGTTTTTT
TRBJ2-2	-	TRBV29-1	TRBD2	CSVLAGENTGELFF	TGCAGCGTGTTAGCGGGAGAGAACACCGGGGAGCTGTTTTTT
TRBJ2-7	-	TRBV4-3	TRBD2	CASSQDRFGLAAYEQYF	TGCGCCAGCAGCCAAGATCGATTCGGACTAGCGGCATACGAGCAGTACTTC
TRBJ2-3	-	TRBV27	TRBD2	CASSLGSGTLTDTQYF	TGTGCCAGCAGTTTAGGTAGCGGGACCCTCACAGATACGCAGTATTTT
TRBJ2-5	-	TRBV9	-	CASSGRKGRETQYF	TGTGCCAGCAGCGGGCGAAAGGGTCGAGAGACCCAGTACTTC
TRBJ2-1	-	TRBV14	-	CASSHVTGTPYNEQFF	TGTGCCAGCAGCCACGTAACCGGGACGCCATACAATGAGCAGTTCTTC
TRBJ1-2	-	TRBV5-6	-	CASSDGISSYGYTF	TGTGCCAGCAGCGATGGGATTTCCTCCTATGGCTACACCTTC
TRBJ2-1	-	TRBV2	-	CASKTWRVDDEQFF	TGTGCCAGCAAGACTTGGAGGGTGGACGATGAGCAGTTCTTC
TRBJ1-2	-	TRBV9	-	CASSDLDYGYTF	TGTGCCAGCAGCGACTTAGACTATGGCTACACCTTC
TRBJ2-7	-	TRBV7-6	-	CASSLGGFYEQYF	TGTGCCAGCAGCTTAGGAGGGTTCTACGAGCAGTACTTC
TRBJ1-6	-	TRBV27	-	CASPFQGSSSYNSPLHF	TGTGCCAGCCCCTTCCAAGGGTCTAGCTCCTATAATTCACCCCTCCACTTT
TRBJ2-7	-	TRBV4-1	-	CASSQFPQYEQYF	TGCGCCAGCAGCCAATTCCCCCAGTACGAGCAGTACTTC
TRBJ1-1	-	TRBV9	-	CASSTQNTEAFF	TGTGCCAGCAGCACACAGAACACTGAAGCTTTCTTT
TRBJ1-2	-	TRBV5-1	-	CASSFSRDYGYTF	TGCGCCAGCAGCTTCAGCAGAGACTATGGCTACACCTTC
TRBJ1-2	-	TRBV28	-	CASSYLTTYTF	TGTGCCAGCAGTTACTTGACGACCTACACCTTC
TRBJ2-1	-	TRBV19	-	CASSITPTGSYEQFF	TGTGCCAGTAGTATAACACCCACAGGGTCCTATGAGCAGTTCTTC
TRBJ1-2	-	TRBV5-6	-	CASSQGSIYGYTF	TGTGCCAGCAGCCAGGGATCAATCTATGGCTACACCTTC